This TCR beta chain was observed in a study of shared clonotypes between healthy human individuals. General study results and limits: What rarefaction showed was incomplete sorted-subset sequencing despite large depth. Compared with memory subsets, naive subsets generally had larger estimated richness.

Assay used: immunoSEQ multiplex PCR; TCRdb lists only in-frame clones, some missing. The sample contains about 1.1 million clones, 70% to 85% of which appear only once. On this clone: Antigen unknown.

The germline V gene has CDR1 MNHNS and CDR2 SASEGT. The CDR3 contains 14 residues. The V end lost 5 bases, the J end lost 4 bases, and 15 bases lay between the germline ends. The J gene is TRBJ2-7, the V gene TRBV6-1, with D possibly TRBD1 on 5 matching bases. The sample consisted of memory CD4+ T cells from PBMCs. The subset here: CD45RA-negative fraction. This TCR was sampled from a man younger than 35 in good health. Some clones in this sample may be carry-over from other donors' samples. The DNA for the CDR3 is TGTGCCAGCAGTATTAGGACACGGATGTACGAGCAGTACTTC. Residues: CASSIRTRMYEQYF.